This T cell receptor beta chain was found in a study of naive and memory T cell subsets. Two oligonucleotides, mixed equimolar, formed the beta constant-region primer covering TRBC1 and TRBC2. Four rounds of PCR amplified the ligated cDNA using nested alpha and beta constant-region primers plus SP2. Via MiXCR, TCRdb re-called the UMI-ligation and nested PCR reads, giving one row per CDR3 protein. The profile covers 130,000 to 150,000 distinct CDR3 sequences, with 15% to 20% appearing a single time and about 0.13% taken by the ten largest. Trimming stripped 1 base from V and 6 bases from J, with 14 bases between. The CDR3 extends over 14 amino acids. CDR1 and CDR2 (germline): SGHRS, YFSETQ. Sequential positive selection took CD4 T cells first, then CD8 T cells.

The receptor comes from a human donor in good health. The rearrangement uses TRBV5-1 and TRBJ2-7; D may be TRBD1 (6 bases). Sequencing used naive CD4+ T cells from blood. In DNA, the CDR3 is TGCGCCAGCAGCTTGCAGGGGACGGTGGGCGAGCAGTACTTC. This encodes CASSLQGTVGEQYF. The variable domain in full, completed from reference TRBV5-1 and TRBJ2-7, reads KAGVTQTPRYLIKTRGQQVTLSCSPISGHRSVSWYQQTPGQGLQFLFEYFSETQRNKGNFPGRFSGRQFSNSRSEMNVSTLELGDSALYLCASSLQGTVGEQYFGPGTRLTVT.